This entry concerns a single T cell receptor beta chain. The clone's antigen remains unknown. The record has no base qualities; no much larger clone is one base away. This sample is part of a study of T cell changes during pregnancy in multiple sclerosis (dated by TCRdb to about 2019). For the study in its entirety: Changes in the T cell repertoire over the course of pregnancy were examined in this study in women with multiple sclerosis.

The method behind the library was the immunoSEQ multiplex PCR assay. TCRdb provides this immuneACCESS table in a form limited to in-frame rearrangements. Some clones are lacking; in checked studies, under half of them reflect an unresolved V gene, and why the rest are absent is not known. The table for this sample lists 50,000 to 65,000 clones; about nine tenths of them were counted only once. The top ten hold 2.2% of the sample. The germline V gene encodes CDR1 SGHTA and CDR2 FQGNSA. V is cut by 4 bases and J by 1 base, and the space between the germline ends is 14 bases. The CDR3 has 15 amino acids, counting the end cysteine and phenylalanine. The entry retains the CDR3 DNA only, 45 bases that are in frame from base 1.

The receptor chain draws on TRBV7-2 and TRBJ2-7, and TRBD1 may be the D gene, going by 6 matching bases. This TCR derives from a female donor in good health, enrolled as a control in a pregnancy study. The sample was peripheral blood, taken in the first trimester of pregnancy. The CDR3 protein is CASSYYRVGSYEQYF. The DNA reads as follows: TGTGCCAGCAGCTACTACAGGGTCGGTTCCTACGAGCAGTACTTC. Full variable domain (CDR3 extended with the reference TRBV7-2 and TRBJ2-7 proteins): GAGVSQSPSNKVTEKGKDVELRCDPISGHTALYWYRQSLGQGLEFLIYFQGNSAPDKSGLPSDRFSAERTGGSVSTLTIQRTQQEDSAVYLCASSYYRVGSYEQYFGPGTRLTVT.